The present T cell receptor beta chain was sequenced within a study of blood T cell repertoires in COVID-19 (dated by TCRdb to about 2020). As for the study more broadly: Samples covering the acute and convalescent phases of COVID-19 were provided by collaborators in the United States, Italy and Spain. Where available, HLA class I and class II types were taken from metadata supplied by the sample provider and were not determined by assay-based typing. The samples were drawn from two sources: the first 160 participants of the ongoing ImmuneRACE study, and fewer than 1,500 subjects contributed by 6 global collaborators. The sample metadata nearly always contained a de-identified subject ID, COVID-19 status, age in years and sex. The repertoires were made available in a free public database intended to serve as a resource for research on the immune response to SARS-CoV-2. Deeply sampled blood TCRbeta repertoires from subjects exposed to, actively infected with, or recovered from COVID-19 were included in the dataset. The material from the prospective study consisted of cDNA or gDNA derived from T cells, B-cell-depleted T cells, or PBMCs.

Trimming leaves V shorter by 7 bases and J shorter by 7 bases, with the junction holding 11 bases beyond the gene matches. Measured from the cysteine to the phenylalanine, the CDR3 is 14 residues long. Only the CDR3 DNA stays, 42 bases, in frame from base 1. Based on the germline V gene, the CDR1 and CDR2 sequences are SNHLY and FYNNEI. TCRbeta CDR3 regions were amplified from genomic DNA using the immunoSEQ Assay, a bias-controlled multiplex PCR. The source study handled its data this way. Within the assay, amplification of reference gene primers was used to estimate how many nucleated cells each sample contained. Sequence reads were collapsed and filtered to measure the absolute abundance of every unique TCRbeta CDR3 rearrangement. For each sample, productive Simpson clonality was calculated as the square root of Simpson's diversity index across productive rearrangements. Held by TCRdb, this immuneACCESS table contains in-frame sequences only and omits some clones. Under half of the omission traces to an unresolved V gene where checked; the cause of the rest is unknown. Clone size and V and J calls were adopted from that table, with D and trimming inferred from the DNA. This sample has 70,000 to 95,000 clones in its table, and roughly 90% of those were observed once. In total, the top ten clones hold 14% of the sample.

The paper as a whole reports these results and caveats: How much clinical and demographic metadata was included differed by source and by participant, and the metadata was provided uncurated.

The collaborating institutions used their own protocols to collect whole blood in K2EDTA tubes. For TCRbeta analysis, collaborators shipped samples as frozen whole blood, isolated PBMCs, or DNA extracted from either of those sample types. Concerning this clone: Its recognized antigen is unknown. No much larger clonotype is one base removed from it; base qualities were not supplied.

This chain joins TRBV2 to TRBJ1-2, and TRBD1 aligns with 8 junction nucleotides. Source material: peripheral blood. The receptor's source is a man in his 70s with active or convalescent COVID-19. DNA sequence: TGTGCCAGCACCTTATTCTTGACAGGGGCTGGCTACACCTTC. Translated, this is CASTLFLTGAGYTF.